Listed below are T cell receptor beta chains from one sample, sequenced in a study of CDR3 diversity in severe acne. TCRdb re-analysed the PCR reads in MiXCR, keeping a single row per CDR3 protein. The table shows more than 85,000 distinct CDR3 sequences, with 45% to 50% occurring only once. The specimen sequenced was blood. Receptor source: a male donor in good health, serving as a control. The CDR3 runs from the conserved cysteine through the conserved F or W. A D gene is named only where the DNA matches it firmly. Size is stated for part of the rows, as once, few or many counts, or as a class when the clone is expanded.

clone_size,d_call,j_call,v_call,cdr3_aa,cdr3_nt
.,TRBD2,TRBJ2-1,TRBV10-3,CAIEAGLAGAGEQFF,TGTGCCATCGAGGCGGGACTAGCAGGAGCGGGTGAGCAGTTCTTC
many,.,TRBJ1-1,TRBV19,CASSIPLWGTEAFF,TGTGCCAGTAGTATTCCGTTGTGGGGCACTGAAGCTTTCTTT
.,.,TRBJ1-6,TRBV6-4,CASSVGGGNSPLHF,TGTGCCAGCAGTGTCGGCGGGGGTAACTCACCCCTCCACTTT
.,.,TRBJ2-1,TRBV7-8,CASSAPGGTYNEQFF,TGTGCCAGCAGCGCCCCCGGGGGCACCTACAATGAGCAGTTCTTC
.,TRBD1,TRBJ2-7,TRBV6-4,CASSPGQGNYEQYF,TGTGCCAGCAGTCCGGGACAGGGAAACTACGAGCAGTACTTC
.,.,TRBJ1-4,TRBV7-2,CASSPVGGTANEKLFF,TGTGCCAGCAGCCCCGTTGGCGGTACGGCTAATGAAAAACTGTTTTTT
many,.,TRBJ2-1,TRBV5-6,CASKERDSSYNEQFF,TGTGCCAGCAAAGAGCGGGACAGCTCCTACAATGAGCAGTTCTTC
.,.,TRBJ1-3,TRBV20-1,CSARDSLSGNTIYF,TGCAGTGCTAGGGACAGCCTCTCTGGAAACACCATATATTTT
.,TRBD1,TRBJ2-3,TRBV7-8,CASSPGTGLTDTQYF,TGTGCCAGCAGCCCCGGGACAGGGTTAACAGATACGCAGTATTTT
.,.,TRBJ1-5,TRBV24-1,CATSDRGGNQPQHF,TGTGCCACCAGTGATAGGGGCGGCAATCAGCCCCAGCATTTT
.,.,TRBJ2-5,TRBV5-1,CASSVTQYF,TGCGCCAGCAGCGTGACCCAGTACTTC
.,TRBD1,TRBJ1-2,TRBV11-1,CASSRGQYYGYTF,TGTGCCAGCAGCAGGGGACAGTACTATGGCTACACCTTC
few,TRBD2,TRBJ2-3,TRBV5-4,CASRSSGRSDTDAQYF,TGTGCCAGCAGATCTAGCGGGAGGTCCGACACAGACGCGCAGTATTTT
few,.,TRBJ1-4,TRBV20-1,CSARDPGFEKLFF,TGCAGTGCTAGAGATCCCGGTTTCGAAAAACTGTTTTTT
few,.,TRBJ1-6,TRBV4-2,CASSARYGTSNSPLHF,TGTGCCAGCAGCGCTAGATACGGGACTTCTAATTCACCCCTCCACTTT
.,.,TRBJ2-5,TRBV2,CASRETELQETQYF,TGTGCCAGCAGGGAAACAGAGCTGCAAGAGACCCAGTACTTC
many,.,TRBJ1-4,TRBV5-1,CASSPGETNEKLFF,TGCGCCAGCAGCCCTGGGGAGACTAATGAAAAACTGTTTTTT